This T cell receptor (beta chain) was obtained from a study of T cell responses to AZD1222 COVID-19 vaccine. The repertoire was sequenced with immunoSEQ multiplex PCR; TCRdb's copy has only in-frame clones and lacks some. The top ten hold roughly 10% of the sample, which has 45,000 to 55,000 clones, under 90% seen once. This clone was counted a few times. The CDR3 covers 18 residues. V lost 7 bases and J 3 bases, leaving 25 bases between the germline ends. Germline loops: CDR1 ENHRY, CDR2 SYGVKD. The sequence derives from an adult in good health. The sequences come from peripheral blood, collected on day 0 of AZD1222 vaccination. This chain joins TRBV10-3 and TRBJ1-5, with a weak D call TRBD1 (5 bases). CDR3 protein: CAIICSCIGHLPNQPQHF. The DNA of the CDR3 is TGTGCCATCATTTGCTCCTGTATAGGACATTTACCCAATCAGCCCCAGCATTTT.